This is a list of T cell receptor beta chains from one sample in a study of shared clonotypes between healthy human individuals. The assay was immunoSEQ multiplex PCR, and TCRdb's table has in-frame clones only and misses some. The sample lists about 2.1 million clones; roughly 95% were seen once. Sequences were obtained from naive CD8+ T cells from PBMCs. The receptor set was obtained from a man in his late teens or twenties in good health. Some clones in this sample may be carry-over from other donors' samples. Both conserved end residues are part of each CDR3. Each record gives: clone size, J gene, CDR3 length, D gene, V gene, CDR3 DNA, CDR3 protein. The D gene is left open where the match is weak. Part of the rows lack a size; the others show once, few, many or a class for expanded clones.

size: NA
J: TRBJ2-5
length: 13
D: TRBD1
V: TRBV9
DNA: TGTGCCAGCAGCGGAGGGGGCGAGGAGACCCAGTACTTC
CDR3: CASSGGGEETQYF

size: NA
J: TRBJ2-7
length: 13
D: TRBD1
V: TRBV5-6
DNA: TGTGCCAGCAGCCTAGGGACAGACTACGAGCAGTACTTC
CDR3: CASSLGTDYEQYF

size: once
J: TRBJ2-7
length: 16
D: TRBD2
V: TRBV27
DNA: TGTGCCAGCAGTCCATCCTTGGGGAGGGCTTCCTACGAGCAGTACTTC
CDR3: CASSPSLGRASYEQYF

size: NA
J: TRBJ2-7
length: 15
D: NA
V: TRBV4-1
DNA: TGCGCCAGCAGCCAAGTCGCTCTAGGACAGAACGAGCAGTACTTC
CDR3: CASSQVALGQNEQYF

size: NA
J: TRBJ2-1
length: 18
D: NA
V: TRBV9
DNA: TGTGCCAGCAGCGTAGATTTTATGGAGCCAGTTTTGAACAATGAGCAGTTCTTC
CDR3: CASSVDFMEPVLNNEQFF

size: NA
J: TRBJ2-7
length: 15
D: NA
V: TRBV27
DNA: TGTGCCAGCAGTACGAGGGAATTACCACCCTACGAGCAGTACTTC
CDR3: CASSTRELPPYEQYF

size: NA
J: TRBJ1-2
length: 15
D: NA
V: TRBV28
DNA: TGTGCCAGCACCTTTACTCCGGACAGACTCTATGGCTACACCTTC
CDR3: CASTFTPDRLYGYTF

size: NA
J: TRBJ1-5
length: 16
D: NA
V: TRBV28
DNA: TGTGCCAGCAGTTCCTCCCCCCCGTTTTCGGGTCAGCCCCAGCATTTT
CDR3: CASSSSPPFSGQPQHF

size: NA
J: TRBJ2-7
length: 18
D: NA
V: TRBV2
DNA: TGTGCCAGCAGTGAACGGCGAGCCCCCAAGGGAAGATCCTACGAGCAGTACTTC
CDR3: CASSERRAPKGRSYEQYF

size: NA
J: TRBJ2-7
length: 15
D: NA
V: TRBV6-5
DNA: TGTGCCAGCAGTTACGGGGAGGACAAATCCTACGAGCAGTACTTC
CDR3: CASSYGEDKSYEQYF

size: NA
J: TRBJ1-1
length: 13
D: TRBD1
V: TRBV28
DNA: TGTGCCAGCAAACAGGGGGCAAGTACTGAAGCTTTCTTT
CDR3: CASKQGASTEAFF

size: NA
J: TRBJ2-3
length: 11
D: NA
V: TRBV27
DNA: TGTGCCAGCGGGTTGACAGATACGCAGTATTTT
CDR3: CASGLTDTQYF

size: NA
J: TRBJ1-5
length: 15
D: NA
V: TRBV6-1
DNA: TGTGCCAGCAGGAGACTTGGACAGAACAATCAGCCCCAGCATTTT
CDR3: CASRRLGQNNQPQHF

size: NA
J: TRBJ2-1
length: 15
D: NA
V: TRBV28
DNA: TGTGCCAGCAGTTTAAGCTCCCCCTCCTACAATGAGCAGTTCTTC
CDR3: CASSLSSPSYNEQFF

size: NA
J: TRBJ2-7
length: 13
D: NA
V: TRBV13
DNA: TGTGCCAGCACCGGGGCTCCGGGAGACGAGCAGTACTTC
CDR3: CASTGAPGDEQYF

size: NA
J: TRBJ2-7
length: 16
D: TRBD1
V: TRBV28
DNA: TGTGCCAGCACCCCGCACGGACAGGGAGGTTTCTACGAGCAGTACTTC
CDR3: CASTPHGQGGFYEQYF

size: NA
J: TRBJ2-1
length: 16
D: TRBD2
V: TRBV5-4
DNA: TGTGCCAGCAGCCCGAGTTTGGCGGGGGGGTACAATGAGCAGTTCTTC
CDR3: CASSPSLAGGYNEQFF

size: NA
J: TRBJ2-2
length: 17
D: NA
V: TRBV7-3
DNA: TGTGCCAGCAGCTTAACGCCGGGGGGCGCGGGCACCGGGGAGCTGTTTTTT
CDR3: CASSLTPGGAGTGELFF

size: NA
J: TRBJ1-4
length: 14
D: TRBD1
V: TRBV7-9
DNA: TGTGCCAGCAGCCGGACAGGACCTAATGAAAAACTGTTTTTT
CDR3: CASSRTGPNEKLFF

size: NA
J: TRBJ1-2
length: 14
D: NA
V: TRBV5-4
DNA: TGTGCCAGCAGCTTGGTAGGGTTCAACTATGGCTACACCTTC
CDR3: CASSLVGFNYGYTF

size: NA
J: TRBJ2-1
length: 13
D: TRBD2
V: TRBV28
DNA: TGTGCCAGCAGCTGGGGGGGAGACAATGAGCAGTTCTTC
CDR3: CASSWGGDNEQFF

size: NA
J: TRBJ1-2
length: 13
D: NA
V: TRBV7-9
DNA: TGTGCCAGCAGCTTAGACAGGGTTAATGGCTACACCTTC
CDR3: CASSLDRVNGYTF

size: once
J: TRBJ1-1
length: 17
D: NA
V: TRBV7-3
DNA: TGTGCCAGCAGCCCAAGGAGGCGGACAGCCATGAACACTGAAGCTTTCTTT
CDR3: CASSPRRRTAMNTEAFF

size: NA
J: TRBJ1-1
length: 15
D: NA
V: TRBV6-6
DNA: TGTGCCAGCAGTTACACCGGAGTCGAAAACACTGAAGCTTTCTTT
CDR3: CASSYTGVENTEAFF

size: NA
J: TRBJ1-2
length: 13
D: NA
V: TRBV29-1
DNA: TGCAGCGCGTGGGATGGGACTAACTATGGCTACACCTTC
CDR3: CSAWDGTNYGYTF

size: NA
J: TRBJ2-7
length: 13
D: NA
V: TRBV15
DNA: TGTGCCACCAGCGAAACTATACTCCACGAGCAGTACTTC
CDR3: CATSETILHEQYF

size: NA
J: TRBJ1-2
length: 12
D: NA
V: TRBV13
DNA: TGTGCCAGCAGCGCACAGGACTATGGCTACACCTTC
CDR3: CASSAQDYGYTF

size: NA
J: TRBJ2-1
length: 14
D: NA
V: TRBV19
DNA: TGTGCCAGTAGTATGGGTTCCCTATACAATGAGCAGTTCTTC
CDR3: CASSMGSLYNEQFF

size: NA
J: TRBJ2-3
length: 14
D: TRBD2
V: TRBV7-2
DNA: TGTGCCAGCAGCGTACTAGCGGGAGCAAATACGCAGTATTTT
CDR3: CASSVLAGANTQYF

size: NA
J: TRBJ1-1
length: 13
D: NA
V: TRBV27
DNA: TGTGCCAGCAGTTTATTCAGTTACACTGAAGCTTTCTTT
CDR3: CASSLFSYTEAFF

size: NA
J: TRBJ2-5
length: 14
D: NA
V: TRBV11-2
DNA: TGTGCCAGCAGCTTAGAGCGGGCCCAAGAGACCCAGTACTTC
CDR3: CASSLERAQETQYF

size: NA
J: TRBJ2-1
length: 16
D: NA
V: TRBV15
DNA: TGTGCCACCAGCAGAGAGGGCGGGACCGGTAGGAATGAGCAGTTCTTC
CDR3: CATSREGGTGRNEQFF

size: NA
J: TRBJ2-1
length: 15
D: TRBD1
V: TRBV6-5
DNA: TGTGCCAGCAGTATTACAGGGGGCGGAATGAATGAGCAGTTCTTC
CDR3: CASSITGGGMNEQFF

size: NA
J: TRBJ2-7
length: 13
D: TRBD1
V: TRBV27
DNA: TGTGCCAGCAGTTTCGGGACAGGGATAGTGCAGTACTTC
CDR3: CASSFGTGIVQYF

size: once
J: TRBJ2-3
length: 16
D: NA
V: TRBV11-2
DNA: TGTGCCAGCAGCTTAGATGGGGGGACCCTCACAGATACGCAGTATTTT
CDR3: CASSLDGGTLTDTQYF

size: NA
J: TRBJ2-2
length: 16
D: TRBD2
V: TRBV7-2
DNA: TGTGCCAGCAGCGTACCTAGCGGGAGGGCCACCGGGGAGCTGTTTTTT
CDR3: CASSVPSGRATGELFF

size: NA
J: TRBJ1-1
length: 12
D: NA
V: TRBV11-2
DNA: TGTGCCAGCAGCAGCCACCGGGACCAGGCTTTCTTT
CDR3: CASSSHRDQAFF

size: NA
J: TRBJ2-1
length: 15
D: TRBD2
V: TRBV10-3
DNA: TGTGCCATCAGTGGACTAGCGGGAGTAAAGGATGAGCAGTTCTTC
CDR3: CAISGLAGVKDEQFF

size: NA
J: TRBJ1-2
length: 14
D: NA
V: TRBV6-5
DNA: TGTGCCAGCAGTTACTCGGAGGGAGTCTACGGCTACACCTTC
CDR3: CASSYSEGVYGYTF

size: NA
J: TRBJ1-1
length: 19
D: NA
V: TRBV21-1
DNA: TGTGCCAGCAGCGAAAAGGGCCTGACAGAGGGGCGGCTAAACACTGAAGCTTTCTTT
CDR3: CASSEKGLTEGRLNTEAFF

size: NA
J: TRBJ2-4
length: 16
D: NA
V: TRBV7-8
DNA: TGTGCCAGCAGCTTAACGACAGATCTAGCCAAAAACATTCAGTACTTC
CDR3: CASSLTTDLAKNIQYF

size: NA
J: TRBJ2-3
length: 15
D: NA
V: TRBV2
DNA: TGTGCCAGCCAGGAGCAGCCGGGGTCACCCGATACGCAGTATTTT
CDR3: CASQEQPGSPDTQYF

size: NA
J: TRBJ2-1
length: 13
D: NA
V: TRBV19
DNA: TGTGCCAGTAGTAACGGGCCGTACAATGAGCAGTTCTTC
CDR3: CASSNGPYNEQFF

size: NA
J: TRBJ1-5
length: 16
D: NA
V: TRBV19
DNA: TGTGCCAGTACTCGAAGGACAGAAAGTAGCAATCAGCCCCAGCATTTT
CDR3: CASTRRTESSNQPQHF

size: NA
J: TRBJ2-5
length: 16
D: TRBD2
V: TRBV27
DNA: TGTGCCAGCAGTCCACTAGCGGCAAACCCCCAAGAGACCCAGTACTTC
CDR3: CASSPLAANPQETQYF

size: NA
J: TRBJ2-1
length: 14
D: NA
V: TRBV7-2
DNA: TGTGCCAGCAGCTGGGCGGGGCTGGGGAATGAGCAGTTCTTC
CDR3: CASSWAGLGNEQFF

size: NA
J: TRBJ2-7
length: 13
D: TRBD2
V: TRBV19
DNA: TGTGCCAGTAGTTTAGCGGGAGTTGAGGAGCAGTACTTC
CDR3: CASSLAGVEEQYF